This TCR beta chain was sequenced during a study of blood T cells in healthy people across ages. The ends were cut back, 3 bases at V and 1 base at J, with 9 bases in the middle. This CDR3 spans 14 amino acids. Germline CDR1 and CDR2: SGHDN and FVKESK. At least 6 million PBMCs were isolated per sample. With each sample, at least 5 micrograms of total RNA were extracted. Next came a second PCR, run for about 7 to 11 cycles, which used a sample-barcoded 5' primer along with a J-beta primer mix. A template-switch adaptor with 12 random nucleotides tagged each cDNA molecule. TCRdb re-derived calls from the 5' RACE reads in MiXCR, one entry per CDR3 protein. The sample records 1.5 million to 2 million distinct CDR3 sequences, over 25% being singletons.

This clonotype was sampled from a woman in her twenties or thirties in good health. This chain connects TRBV14 to TRBJ1-1; D is ambiguous. The material sequenced was blood. In DNA form, the CDR3 reads TGTGCCAGCAGCCAGGCGATTTGGAACACTGAAGCTTTCTTT. It yields the protein CASSQAIWNTEAFF.